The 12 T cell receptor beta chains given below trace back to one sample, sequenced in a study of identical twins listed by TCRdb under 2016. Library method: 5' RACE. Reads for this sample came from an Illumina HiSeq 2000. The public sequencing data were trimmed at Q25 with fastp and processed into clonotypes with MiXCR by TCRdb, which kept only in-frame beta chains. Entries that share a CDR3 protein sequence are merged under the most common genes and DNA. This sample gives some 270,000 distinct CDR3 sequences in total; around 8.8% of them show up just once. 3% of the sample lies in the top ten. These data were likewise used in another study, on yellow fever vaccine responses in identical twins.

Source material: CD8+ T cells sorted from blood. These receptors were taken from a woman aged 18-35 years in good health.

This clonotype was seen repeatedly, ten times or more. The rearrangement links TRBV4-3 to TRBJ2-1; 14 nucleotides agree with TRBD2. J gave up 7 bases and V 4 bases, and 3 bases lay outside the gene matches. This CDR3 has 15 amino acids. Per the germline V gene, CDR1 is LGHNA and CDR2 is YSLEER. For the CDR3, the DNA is TGCGCCAGCAGCCTCGGGACTAGCGGGAGTAATGAGCAGTTCTTC. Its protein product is CASSLGTSGSNEQFF.

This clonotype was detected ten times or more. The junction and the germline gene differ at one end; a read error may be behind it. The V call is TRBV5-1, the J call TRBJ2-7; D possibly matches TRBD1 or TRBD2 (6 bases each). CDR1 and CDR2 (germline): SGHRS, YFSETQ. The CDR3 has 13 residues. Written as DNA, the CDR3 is TGTGCCAGCAGTTTGGAGGGGGGCTACGAGCAGTACTTC. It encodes CASSLEGGYEQYF. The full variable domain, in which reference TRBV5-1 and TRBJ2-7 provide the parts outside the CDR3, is KAGVTQTPRYLIKTRGQQVTLSCSPISGHRSVSWYQQTPGQGLQFLFEYFSETQRNKGNFPGRFSGRQFSNSRSEMNVSTLELGDSALYLCASSLEGGYEQYFGPGTRLTVT.

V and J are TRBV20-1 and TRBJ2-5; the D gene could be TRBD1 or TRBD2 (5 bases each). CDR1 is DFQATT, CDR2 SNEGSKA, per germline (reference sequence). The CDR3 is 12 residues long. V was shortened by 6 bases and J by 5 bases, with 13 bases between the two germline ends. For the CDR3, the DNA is TGCAGTGCCCAATCGGGGCGGGAGACCCAGTACTTC. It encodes CSAQSGRETQYF.

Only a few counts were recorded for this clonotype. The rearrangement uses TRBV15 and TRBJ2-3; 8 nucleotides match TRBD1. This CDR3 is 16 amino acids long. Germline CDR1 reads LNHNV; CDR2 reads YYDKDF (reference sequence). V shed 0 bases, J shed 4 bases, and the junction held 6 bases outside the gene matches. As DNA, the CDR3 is TGTGCCACCAGCAGAGATCGGGCAGGGGGCGCAGATACGCAGTATTTT. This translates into CATSRDRAGGADTQYF.

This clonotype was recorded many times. CDR3 bases: TGTGCCACCACACAGGGAAGGATCAATGAGCAGTTCTTC. It is translated as CATTQGRINEQFF. This rearrangement joins TRBV25-1 to TRBJ2-1; tentatively, D is TRBD1 (6 bases). This CDR3 has 13 amino acids. Looked up from germline, CDR1 is MGHDK and CDR2 is SYGVNS. Trimming shortened V by 10 bases and J by 6 bases, and 16 bases separated the two germline ends.

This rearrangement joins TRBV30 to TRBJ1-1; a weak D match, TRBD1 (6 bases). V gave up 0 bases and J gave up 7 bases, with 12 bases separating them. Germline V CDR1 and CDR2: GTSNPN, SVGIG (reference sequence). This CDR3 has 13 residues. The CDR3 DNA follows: TGTGCCTGGAGTGTCTCAGGGGACGGTGAAGCTTTCTTT. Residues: CAWSVSGDGEAFF. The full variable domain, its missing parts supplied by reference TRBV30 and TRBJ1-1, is SQTIHQWPATLVQPVGSPLSLECTVEGTSNPNLYWYRQAAGRGLQLLFYSVGIGQISSEVPQNLSASRPQDRQFILSSKKLLLSDSGFYLCAWSVSGDGEAFFGQGTRLTVV.

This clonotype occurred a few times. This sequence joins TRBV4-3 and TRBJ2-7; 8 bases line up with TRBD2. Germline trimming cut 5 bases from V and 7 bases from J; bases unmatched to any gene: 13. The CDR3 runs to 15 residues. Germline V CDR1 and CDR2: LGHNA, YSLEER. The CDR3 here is CASSTREAGVREQYF. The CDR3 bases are TGCGCCAGCAGCACTAGGGAAGCGGGAGTGAGAGAGCAGTACTTC.

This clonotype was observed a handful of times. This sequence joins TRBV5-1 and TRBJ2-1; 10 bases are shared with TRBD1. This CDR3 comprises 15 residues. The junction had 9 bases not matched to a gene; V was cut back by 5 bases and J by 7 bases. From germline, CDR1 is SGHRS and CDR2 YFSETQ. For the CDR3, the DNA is TGCGCCAGCAGGCACGCGACAGGGGGCATGAATGAGCAGTTCTTC. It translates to CASRHATGGMNEQFF.

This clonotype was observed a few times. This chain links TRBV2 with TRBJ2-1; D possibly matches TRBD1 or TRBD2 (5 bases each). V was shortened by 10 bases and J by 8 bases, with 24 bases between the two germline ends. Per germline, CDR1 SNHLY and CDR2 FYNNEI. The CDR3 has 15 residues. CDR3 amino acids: CATPSSEGLRDEQFF. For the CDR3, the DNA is TGTGCCACCCCCTCGAGCGAGGGGCTTAGGGATGAGCAGTTCTTC. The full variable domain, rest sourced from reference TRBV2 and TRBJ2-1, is EPEVTQTPSHQVTQMGQEVILRCVPISNHLYFYWYRQILGQKVEFLVSFYNNEISEKSEIFDDQFSVERPDGSNFTLKIRSTKLEDSAMYFCATPSSEGLRDEQFFGPGTRLTVL.

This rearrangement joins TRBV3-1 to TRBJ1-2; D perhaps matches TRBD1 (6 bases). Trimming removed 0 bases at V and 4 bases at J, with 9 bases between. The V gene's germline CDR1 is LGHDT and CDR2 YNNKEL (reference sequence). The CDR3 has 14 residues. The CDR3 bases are TGTGCCAGCAGCCAAGAGGGACACCTCTATGGCTACACCTTC. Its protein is CASSQEGHLYGYTF.

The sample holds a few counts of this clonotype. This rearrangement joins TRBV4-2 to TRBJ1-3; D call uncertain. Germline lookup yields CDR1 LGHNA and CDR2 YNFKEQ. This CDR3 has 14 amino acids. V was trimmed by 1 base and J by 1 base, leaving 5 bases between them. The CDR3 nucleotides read TGTGCCAGCAGCCAAGGATTATCTGGAAACACCATATATTTT. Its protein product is CASSQGLSGNTIYF.

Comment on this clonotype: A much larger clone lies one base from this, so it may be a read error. The CDR3 protein is CASGLAGLAAFYEHYF. The CDR3 bases are TGTGCCAGCGGACTTGCTGGACTAGCGGCTTTTTACGAGCACTACTTC. The V and J genes are TRBV21-1 and TRBJ2-7; whether TRBD2, the table's D call, matches the DNA was not checked. TRBV21-1 is classified as a pseudogene. This CDR3 contains 16 residues.